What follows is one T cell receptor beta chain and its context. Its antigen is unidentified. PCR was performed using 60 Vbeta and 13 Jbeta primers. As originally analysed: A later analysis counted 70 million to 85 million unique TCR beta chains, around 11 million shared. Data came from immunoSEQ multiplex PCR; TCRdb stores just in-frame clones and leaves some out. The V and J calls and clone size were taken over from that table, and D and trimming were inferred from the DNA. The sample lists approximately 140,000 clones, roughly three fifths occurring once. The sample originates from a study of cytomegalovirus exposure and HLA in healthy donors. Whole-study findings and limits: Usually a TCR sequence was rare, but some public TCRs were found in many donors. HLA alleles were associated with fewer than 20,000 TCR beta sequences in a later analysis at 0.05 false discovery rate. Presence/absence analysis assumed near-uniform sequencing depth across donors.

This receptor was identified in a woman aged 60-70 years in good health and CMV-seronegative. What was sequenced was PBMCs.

This chain's CDR3 is CASSTRTGRGGDTQYF. Written as DNA, the CDR3 is TGTGCCAGTAGTACCCGGACAGGGCGGGGGGGAGATACGCAGTATTTT. The chain recombines TRBV19 with TRBJ2-3; possible D gene TRBD2, 9 bases. CDR1 is LNHDA, CDR2 SQIVND, per germline (reference sequence). V was trimmed by 4 bases and J by 5 bases, leaving 19 bases between them. This CDR3 has 16 residues.